Following are 24 T cell receptor beta chains from one sample sequenced in a study of T cell responses to AZD1222 COVID-19 vaccine (dated by TCRdb to the early 2020s). Library method: the immunoSEQ multiplex PCR assay. TCRdb limited this immuneACCESS table to in-frame rearrangements with V and J called. A share of clones is missing; checked studies link under half to unresolved V genes, and the rest is unexplained. The sample profile shows more than 75,000 clones; 75% to 95% of them were found once. In total, the top ten clones hold 8% of the sample. According to the study, the label for this sample's time point signals: about 28 days (+/-7) after the second vaccine dose. This sample comprised peripheral blood, obtained 28 days after the second AZD1222 dose. The source is an adult who received the AZD1222 COVID-19 vaccine.

This chain connects TRBV6-5 to TRBJ2-5, with TRBD1 identical over 9 bases. The V and J ends lost 7 bases and 1 base, in that order; junction bases with no gene match: 7. Germline lookup yields CDR1 MNHEY and CDR2 SVGAGI. This CDR3 comprises 15 residues. CDR3 nucleotide sequence: TGTGCCAGCACCACCCCGGGACAGGGCCAAGAGACCCAGTACTTC. Translation gives CASTTPGQGQETQYF.

This chain uses TRBV5-1 with TRBJ2-5; 7 bases align to TRBD2. This CDR3 is built from 14 residues. After removal of 7 bases from V and 4 bases from J, the junction contained 10 bases not matched to a gene. CDR1 is SGHRS, CDR2 YFSETQ, per germline. The CDR3 here is CASSPGGEGETQYF. In nucleotides, the CDR3 is TGCGCCAGCTCCCCGGGCGGGGAGGGAGAGACCCAGTACTTC.

The rearrangement uses TRBV4-1 and TRBJ2-2; no firm D call. Per germline, CDR1 MGHRA and CDR2 YSYEKL. The CDR3 spans 16 residues. The V end was cut by 4 bases, the J end by 6 bases, with 18 bases between. CDR3 sequence: CASSPISIYNAGELFF. DNA of the CDR3: TGCGCCAGCAGCCCGATAAGTATCTACAACGCCGGGGAGCTGTTTTTT.

J is TRBJ1-1 and V is TRBV7-8; TRBD1 is a possible D gene (6 bases). CDR3 length equals 14 residues. V was pared by 1 base and J by 2 bases, with 8 bases between. Per germline, CDR1 SGHVS and CDR2 FQNEAQ. The CDR3 DNA is TGTGCCAGCAGCTTAGGCAGGGGTAACACTGAAGCTTTCTTT. Protein: CASSLGRGNTEAFF.

This chain uses TRBV19 with TRBJ2-1; D is unresolved. V shed 6 bases and J shed 6 bases, with 12 bases lying between them. Germline V gene lookup returns CDR1 LNHDA and CDR2 SQIVND (reference sequence). There are 13 residues in the CDR3. CDR3 coding DNA: TGTGCCAGTAGGACACCGGGCGCCAATGAGCAGTTCTTC. Translated, it gives CASRTPGANEQFF.

The V call is TRBV6-5, the J call TRBJ2-5; TRBD2 aligns across 8 bases. This CDR3 is built from 16 residues. The junction had 10 bases not matched to a gene; V was cut back by 2 bases and J by 5 bases. Germline V gene sequence: CDR1 MNHEY, CDR2 SVGAGI. The CDR3 sequence is CASSYEGTSRGETQYF. CDR3 DNA sequence: TGTGCCAGCAGTTACGAGGGGACTAGTCGGGGGGAGACCCAGTACTTC.

The V gene is TRBV24-1, the J gene TRBJ1-5; D unresolved. V lost 3 bases and J 3 bases, leaving 20 bases between the germline ends. This CDR3 region has 18 residues. The germline gives CDR1 KGHDR, CDR2 SFDVKD. CDR3: CATSDPPTQSFFNQPQHF. For the CDR3, the DNA is TGTGCCACCAGTGATCCGCCGACACAATCGTTTTTCAATCAGCCCCAGCATTTT.

The V gene is TRBV29-1, the J gene TRBJ2-4, with D uncertain. V dropped 6 bases and J dropped 10 bases, with 19 bases sitting between them. Germline values: CDR1 SQVTM, CDR2 ANQGSEA. The CDR3 runs to 13 residues. The CDR3 is CSVIPQITPIQYF. CDR3 in DNA: TGCAGCGTCATACCCCAAATCACCCCAATTCAGTACTTC.

The chain is built from TRBV7-2 and TRBJ2-5; maybe TRBD1 (5 bases). V was cut by 5 bases and J by 5 bases, with 15 bases left in between. The CDR3 loop spans 14 amino acids. CDR1 and CDR2 (germline): SGHTA, FQGNSA. The CDR3 reads CASSPPLRGETQYF. The CDR3 region has the DNA TGTGCCAGCAGCCCACCGTTAAGGGGCGAGACCCAGTACTTC.

This rearrangement joins TRBV7-2 to TRBJ2-5, with D possibly TRBD1 on 6 matching bases. Germline CDR1 reads SGHTA; CDR2 reads FQGNSA. This CDR3 is built from 14 residues. Trimming took off 3 bases at V and 4 bases at J, with 12 bases between the two ends. CDR3 nucleotide sequence: TGTGCCAGCAGCTTGGACAGTAGGGGAGAGACCCAGTACTTC. Translating it yields CASSLDSRGETQYF.

This clone has only one observation. The CDR3, as DNA: TGTGCCAGCAGCCCCTCCGGGATCGAGCAGTTCTTC. Translated: CASSPSGIEQFF. The gene calls are TRBV4-2 and TRBJ2-1; perhaps TRBD2 as D (5 bases). With 4 bases removed from V and 10 bases from J, the gap between germline ends came to 11 bases. The CDR3 contains 12 residues. Looked up from germline, CDR1 is LGHNA and CDR2 is YNFKEQ.

The rearrangement uses TRBV5-6 and TRBJ2-3; D may be TRBD2 (5 bases). The CDR3 loop spans 13 amino acids. CDR1 is SGHDT and CDR2 is YYEEEE in the germline V gene. V was cut by 0 bases and J by 9 bases, with 11 bases left in between. CDR3 residues: CASSLGFRGTQYF. The DNA of the CDR3 is TGTGCCAGCAGCTTGGGATTCCGGGGAACGCAGTATTTT.

The chain joins TRBV7-9 to TRBJ2-1; 10 bases are shared with TRBD2. CDR3 length: 15 amino acids. The V gene end was trimmed by 6 bases and the J gene end by 6 bases; junction bases not matched to a gene: 8. Germline CDR1 SEHNR, CDR2 FQNEAQ (reference sequence). CDR3 loop: CASSYRASGSNEQFF. The CDR3 DNA is TGTGCCAGCAGTTATCGGGCTAGCGGGAGCAATGAGCAGTTCTTC.

The J gene is TRBJ1-4, the V gene TRBV27; D is ambiguous. Per the germline V gene, CDR1 is MNHEY and CDR2 is SMNVEV (reference sequence). The CDR3 has 14 amino acids. The ends were cut back, 2 bases at V and 7 bases at J, with 11 bases in the middle. The CDR3 region has the DNA TGTGCCAGCAGTTTAGACGGTTGGGGTGAAAAACTGTTTTTT. This translates into CASSLDGWGEKLFF.

This chain connects TRBV25-1 to TRBJ2-1, with 13 bases aligning to TRBD2. The CDR3 contains 17 residues. J gave up 7 bases and V 3 bases, and 9 bases lay outside the gene matches. Germline V gene sequence: CDR1 MGHDK, CDR2 SYGVNS. This chain's CDR3 is CASSDPTSGREGNEQFF. DNA of the CDR3: TGTGCCAGCAGTGATCCTACTAGCGGGAGGGAAGGGAATGAGCAGTTCTTC. Based on the CDR3 plus reference TRBV25-1 and TRBJ2-1, the full variable domain is EADIYQTPRYLVIGTGKKITLECSQTMGHDKMYWYQQDPGMELHLIHYSYGVNSTEKGDLSSESTVSRIRTEHFPLTLESARPSHTSQYLCASSDPTSGREGNEQFFGPGTRLTVL.

The rearrangement joins TRBV7-3 to TRBJ2-3; 7 bases fit TRBD2. The V gene's germline CDR1 is SGHTA and CDR2 FQGTGA. The CDR3 totals 14 residues. J lost 7 bases, V lost 2 bases, and 6 bases had no gene match. CDR3 nucleotide sequence: TGTGCCAGCAGCTTAGGCCAAGCGGGACATACGCAGTATTTT. Encoded protein: CASSLGQAGHTQYF. The entire variable domain, with the rest obtained from reference TRBV7-3 and TRBJ2-3, is as follows: GAGVSQTPSNKVTEKGKYVELRCDPISGHTALYWYRQSLGQGPEFLIYFQGTGAADDSGLPNDRFFAVRPEGSVSTLKIQRTERGDSAVYLCASSLGQAGHTQYFGPGTRLTVL.

This clone has only a few counts. The genes are TRBV18 and TRBJ2-1, with unresolved D. V was pared by 6 bases and J by 5 bases, with 14 bases between. Germline loops: CDR1 KGHSH, CDR2 LQKENI. This CDR3 has 14 residues. The CDR3 sequence: CASSPGKPNNEQFF. CDR3 nucleotide sequence: TGTGCCAGCTCCCCTGGCAAGCCCAACAATGAGCAGTTCTTC.

The V gene is TRBV3-1 (or the pseudogene TRBV3-2), the J gene TRBJ2-1; 7 bases agree with TRBD2. V lost 4 bases and J lost 6; bases outside the gene matches: 12. The CDR3 is 16 amino acids. Germline CDR1 and CDR2: LGHDT and YNNKEL (reference sequence). CDR3: CASSPDLGLGGNEQFF. Here the CDR3 DNA reads TGTGCCAGCAGCCCCGACCTTGGACTAGGAGGCAATGAGCAGTTCTTC.

The CDR3 spells CASSHGTSRYYEQYF. DNA of the CDR3: TGTGCCAGCAGTCATGGGACCTCACGCTACTACGAGCAGTACTTC. The chain is built from TRBV28 and TRBJ2-7, with D tentatively TRBD1 or TRBD2 (5 bases each). Germline CDR1 reads MDHEN; CDR2 reads SYDVKM. V was clipped by 5 bases and J by 3 bases, with 17 bases between them. The CDR3 runs 15 residues.

The chain has TRBV19 and TRBJ2-6; D remains unclear. The germline CDR1 and CDR2 sequences are LNHDA and SQIVND (reference sequence). The CDR3 extends over 13 amino acids. V was clipped by 7 bases and J by 0 bases, with 4 bases between them. The CDR3: CASTPSGANVLTF. DNA for the CDR3: TGTGCCAGTACCCCCTCTGGGGCCAACGTCCTGACTTTC.

V is TRBV28 and J is TRBJ1-1; D gene ambiguous. In germline, CDR1 is MDHEN, CDR2 SYDVKM. The CDR3 is 13 residues long. V was trimmed by 4 bases and J by 12 bases, leaving 18 bases between them. The CDR3 DNA follows: TGTGCCAGCAGTTCGCCCCCGAGAAGTAGAACTTTCTTT. Translation: CASSSPPRSRTFF.

The chain couples TRBV5-4 to TRBJ2-7; 13 bases are shared with TRBD2. The CDR3 loop spans 16 amino acids. CDR1 is SGHNT, CDR2 YYREEE, per germline (reference sequence). Trimming at V came to 0 bases and at J to 6 bases, leaving 6 bases not matched to a gene. DNA for the CDR3: TGTGCCAGCAGCTTGGGGACTAGCGGGAGATTGGGCGAGCAGTACTTC. Its protein is CASSLGTSGRLGEQYF.

The V gene is TRBV19, the J gene TRBJ1-4, with unresolved D. Trimming took off 3 bases at V and 4 bases at J, with 15 bases between the two ends. CDR1 and CDR2 from the germline V gene are LNHDA and SQIVND (reference sequence). This CDR3 has 16 residues. The CDR3 nucleotides are TGTGCCAGTAGTATTGGCGCAGGCCAGGTTAATGAAAAACTGTTTTTT. Amino acids: CASSIGAGQVNEKLFF.

The chain has TRBV5-5 and TRBJ1-1; D gene ambiguous. V lost 2 bases to trimming and J lost 0 bases, with 8 bases between them. The CDR3 totals 14 residues. Germline-derived CDR1 and CDR2 are SGHKS and YYEKEE (reference sequence). The CDR3 sequence is CASSLLKLNTEAFF. CDR3 sequence (DNA): TGTGCCAGCAGCTTACTTAAACTGAACACTGAAGCTTTCTTT.